These 21 T cell receptor beta chains were all obtained from the same sample, sequenced in a study of blood T cell repertoires in COVID-19. Assay: immunoSEQ multiplex PCR; the TCRdb copy retains only in-frame clones and omits some. The table records some 390,000 clones, 80% to 90% of them present only once. The sequencing input was peripheral blood. The source of these receptors is an older woman with COVID-19, enrolled during active disease.

The chain couples TRBV5-6 to TRBJ1-4, with D unclear. Per the germline V gene, CDR1 is SGHDT and CDR2 is YYEEEE. Trimming stripped 0 bases from V and 8 bases from J, with 2 bases between. The length of the CDR3 is 11 residues. The chain's CDR3 is CASSLAEKLFF. The CDR3, as DNA: TGTGCCAGCAGCTTGGCGGAAAAACTGTTTTTT.

The gene calls are TRBV2 and TRBJ2-2; D unresolved. The CDR3 runs 13 residues. Trimming shortened V by 8 bases and J by 1 base, and 8 bases separated the two germline ends. CDR1 SNHLY and CDR2 FYNNEI come from the germline V gene. In nucleotides, the CDR3 is TGTGCCAGCCCCCGAGGGAACACCGGGGAGCTGTTTTTT. Translation gives CASPRGNTGELFF.

This clone showed up just a few times. The CDR3 DNA reads as TGTGCCAGCAGCTTAACACGGGACAGGGAACACGAGCAGTACTTC. Residues: CASSLTRDREHEQYF. The chain has TRBV7-3 and TRBJ2-7; 9 bases align to TRBD1. The germline CDR1 and CDR2 sequences are SGHTA and FQGTGA. The CDR3 length is 15 residues. V gave up 0 bases and J gave up 5 bases; unmatched junction bases: 5.

The chain couples TRBV20-1 to TRBJ2-7, with D maybe TRBD2 (5 bases). The germline V gene encodes CDR1 DFQATT and CDR2 SNEGSKA (reference sequence). V lost 7 bases to trimming and J lost 5 bases, with 12 bases between them. The CDR3 extends over 11 amino acids. This CDR3 is CSGEITDEQYF. CDR3 nucleotide sequence: TGCAGTGGGGAGATCACAGACGAGCAGTACTTC.

The rearrangement joins TRBV10-1 to TRBJ2-1; maybe TRBD1 (6 bases). The CDR3 contains 15 residues. Trimming took off 2 bases at V and 0 bases at J, with 8 bases between the two ends. Per germline, CDR1 WNHNN and CDR2 SYGVQD (reference sequence). The CDR3: CASSEDRSSYNEQFF. CDR3 nucleotides: TGCGCCAGCAGTGAGGACAGGAGCTCCTACAATGAGCAGTTCTTC.

This rearrangement joins TRBV11-2 to TRBJ2-3; 7 bases line up with TRBD1. The J segment lost 7 bases and the V segment lost 5 bases, leaving 9 bases of the junction unmatched. Per the germline V gene, CDR1 is SGHAT and CDR2 is FQNNGV. The CDR3 totals 14 residues. CDR3 bases: TGTGCCAGCAGCACCGGGACAGCGTTGAATACGCAGTATTTT. Translating gives CASSTGTALNTQYF.

This chain joins TRBV25-1 and TRBJ2-2; D is possibly TRBD1 (6 bases). Trimming took 4 bases from V and 5 from J, leaving 14 bases between them. The CDR3 consists of 15 residues. Germline V gene sequence: CDR1 MGHDK, CDR2 SYGVNS. The CDR3 here is CASSGHRVWTGELFF. CDR3 nucleotides: TGTGCCAGCAGTGGCCACAGGGTGTGGACCGGGGAGCTGTTTTTT.

The chain combines TRBV12-3 or TRBV12-4 with TRBJ1-6; D is unresolved. This CDR3 has 11 residues. Trimming left V 2 bases short and J 9 bases short, with 2 bases between. The CDR3 loop reads CASSLRSPLHF. CDR3 bases: TGTGCCAGCAGTTTACGTTCACCCCTCCACTTT.

The rearrangement uses TRBV7-3 and TRBJ2-5, with D hard to call. The CDR3 contains 13 residues. Germline CDR1 SGHTA, CDR2 FQGTGA. The ends were cut back, 5 bases at V and 4 bases at J, with 11 bases in the middle. Here the CDR3 DNA reads TGTGCCAGCAGCCCCGGCCCGGGAGAGACCCAGTACTTC. It specifies CASSPGPGETQYF.

As DNA, the CDR3 is TGTGCCAGCAGCTTTGGGGACAGGGGAGAGACCCAGTACTTC. Translation gives CASSFGDRGETQYF. J is TRBJ2-5 and V is TRBV7-2, with 10 bases matching TRBD1. The CDR3 runs to 14 residues. With 3 bases clipped from V and 4 bases from J, the junction kept 2 bases outside the gene matches. Germline CDR1 is SGHTA and CDR2 is FQGNSA. Together with reference TRBV7-2 and TRBJ2-5, the CDR3 gives the full variable domain: GAGVSQSPSNKVTEKGKDVELRCDPISGHTALYWYRQSLGQGLEFLIYFQGNSAPDKSGLPSDRFSAERTGGSVSTLTIQRTQQEDSAVYLCASSFGDRGETQYFGPGTRLLVL.

The genes are TRBV5-1 and TRBJ2-1; 11 positions match TRBD2. CDR1 is SGHRS, CDR2 YFSETQ, per germline. The CDR3 is 15 residues long. With 4 bases clipped from V and 10 bases from J, the junction kept 10 bases outside the gene matches. The CDR3 sequence: CASSNLAGGPGEQFF. CDR3 DNA sequence: TGCGCCAGCAGCAACTTAGCGGGGGGGCCAGGGGAGCAGTTCTTC.

The chain is built from TRBV19 and TRBJ2-2; 7 bases fit TRBD2. The length of the CDR3 is 15 residues. V shed 1 base and J 3 bases; nucleotides not matched to a gene: 2. Per germline, CDR1 LNHDA and CDR2 SQIVND (reference sequence). CDR3 bases: TGTGCCAGTAGTATAGCGGGGGGATACACCGGGGAGCTGTTTTTT. The encoded protein is CASSIAGGYTGELFF.

Concerning this clone itself: The junction and the germline gene differ at one end; a read error may be behind it. The V gene is TRBV12-3 or TRBV12-4, the J gene TRBJ1-2; 10 bases map to TRBD1. The CDR3 sequence is 12 residues long. The CDR3 region is CASSQGTGASSF. The CDR3 DNA is TGTGCCAGCAGCCAAGGGACAGGGGCCTCCTCCTTC.

The CDR3 DNA sequence: TGTGCCTCCTCCGGGGGTTCCTACGAGCAGTACTTC. Protein sequence: CASSGGSYEQYF. This chain links TRBV6-5 with TRBJ2-7; D is perhaps TRBD2 (6 bases). Trimming left V 11 bases short and J 1 base short, with 12 bases between. Germline CDR1 is MNHEY and CDR2 is SVGAGI. This CDR3 has 12 amino acids.

As DNA, the CDR3 is TGTGCCACCAATGACCGGGACAGGGGGCTTAGTAATGAAAAACTGTTTTTT. Its translation: CATNDRDRGLSNEKLFF. The chain uses TRBV6-1 and TRBJ1-4; TRBD1 matches at 12 bases. The CDR3 loop spans 17 amino acids. Germline CDR1 is MNHNS and CDR2 is SASEGT. Unmatched junction bases numbered 13, after V lost 10 bases and J lost 4 bases.

This sequence joins TRBV5-4 and TRBJ2-5; 7 bases match TRBD1. CDR1 and CDR2 (germline): SGHNT, YYREEE (reference sequence). This CDR3 spans 15 amino acids. J lost 5 bases, V lost 0 bases, and 7 bases had no gene match. CDR3 amino acids: CASSLGQGVSETQYF. Written as DNA, the CDR3 is TGTGCCAGCAGCTTGGGACAGGGAGTATCCGAGACCCAGTACTTC.

The CDR3 DNA sequence: TGTGCCAGCTCCCGTGCGACAGCGAACACCGGGGAGCTGTTTTTT. This codes for CASSRATANTGELFF. This chain joins TRBV18 and TRBJ2-2, with a weak D call TRBD1 (5 bases). The length of the CDR3 is 15 residues. The V gene's germline CDR1 is KGHSH and CDR2 LQKENI. V was pared by 6 bases and J by 0 bases, with 11 bases between.

This chain links TRBV9 with TRBJ2-7; TRBD1 aligns across 9 bases. The ends lost 3 bases at V and 5 bases at J; junction bases unmatched: 12. Germline-derived CDR1 and CDR2 are SGDLS and YYNGEE. The CDR3 length is 16 residues. CDR3 region: CASSESTGTGLDEQYF. CDR3 coding DNA: TGTGCCAGCAGCGAAAGCACCGGGACAGGGCTCGACGAGCAGTACTTC.

V usage is TRBV6-5 and J usage is TRBJ2-4, with a tentative D call TRBD1 (6 bases). CDR3 length equals 15 residues. CDR1 and CDR2 (germline): MNHEY, SVGAGI. V was cut by 7 bases and J by 4 bases, with 17 bases left in between. The CDR3 loop reads CASTRQELGKNIQYF. The CDR3 nucleotides are TGTGCCAGCACGAGACAGGAGTTGGGAAAAAACATTCAGTACTTC.

The chain recombines TRBV6-5 with TRBJ2-7, with D perhaps matching TRBD2 (5 bases). Germline CDR1 and CDR2: MNHEY and SVGAGI. The CDR3 is made up of 14 amino acids. Between the trimmed V and J ends, which lost 0 bases and 7 bases, there was a span of 13 bases. The CDR3 reads CASSYSQTSGEQYF. The DNA of the CDR3 is TGTGCCAGCAGTTACTCACAGACCTCGGGAGAGCAGTACTTC.

This chain uses TRBV2 with TRBJ2-5; D unresolved. V lost 5 bases, J lost 5 bases, and 9 bases lay in between. Per germline, CDR1 SNHLY and CDR2 FYNNEI. The CDR3 is made up of 12 amino acids. CDR3 sequence: CASSLSTETQYF. The CDR3 DNA reads as TGTGCCAGCAGTTTGTCGACTGAGACCCAGTACTTC.